This TCR beta chain derives from a study of T cell responses to AZD1222 COVID-19 vaccine. Findings of the study overall: Donors in the cohort were predominantly white British and more often female, and clonal diversity was possibly underestimated. Repertoire sampling occurred only after the peak T cell response.

Researchers grouped second doses given at about 4 or about 12 weeks into one pool. A remark on this clone: Its antigen remains unknown.

Produced via immunoSEQ multiplex PCR; TCRdb's table is partial and in-frame only. The repertoire includes under 200,000 clones, approximately 90% of them detected once, and roughly 25% sits in the top ten. V lost 7 bases, J lost 0 bases, and 19 bases lay in between. CDR1 MRHNA and CDR2 SNTAGT come from the germline V gene. This CDR3 contains 17 residues. V usage is TRBV6-4 and J usage is TRBJ2-1; a possible D gene is TRBD2 (6 bases). The source material was peripheral blood, sampled 28 days after the second AZD1222 dose. The sequence derives from an adult who received the AZD1222 COVID-19 vaccine. CDR3 amino acids: CASTQRDFPSSYNEQFF. CDR3 DNA: TGTGCCAGCACCCAAAGGGACTTTCCGAGCTCCTACAATGAGCAGTTCTTC.